The 13 T cell receptor beta chains below come from one sample, sequenced in a study of CD8 T cells in ankylosing spondylitis. TCRdb called the 5' RACE reads again in MiXCR, with one record for every CDR3 protein. Among 45,000 to 60,000 distinct CDR3 sequences listed, about 7% were seen once. Sample: blood, either unsorted or a sorted T cell fraction (not recorded which). The receptors come from a female donor with ankylosing spondylitis or in good health (not recorded which).

There are many counts of this clonotype. V usage is TRBV12-3 or TRBV12-4 and J usage is TRBJ2-5; no clear D gene. CDR3 length: 14 amino acids. Trimming took off 3 bases at V and 1 base at J, with 9 bases between the two ends. The CDR3 DNA reads as TGTGCCAGCAGTTTCCCGGCTACCCAAGAGACCCAGTACTTC. Protein sequence: CASSFPATQETQYF.

This clonotype showed up many times. The chain has TRBV5-1 and TRBJ2-1, with D perhaps TRBD2 (6 bases). The germline V and J ends were trimmed by 0 bases and 4 bases, with 11 bases remaining between them. The CDR3 is made up of 15 amino acids. In germline, CDR1 is SGHRS, CDR2 YFSETQ. Here the CDR3 DNA reads TGCGCCAGCAGCTTGGGGGACTCAGGGTACAATGAGCAGTTCTTC. It codes for CASSLGDSGYNEQFF.

This clonotype occurred many times. The rearrangement joins TRBV14 to TRBJ2-3, with D maybe TRBD1 (5 bases). Germline V gene sequence: CDR1 SGHDN, CDR2 FVKESK. This CDR3 is built from 14 residues. The V end lost 1 base, the J end lost 6 bases, and 11 bases lay between the germline ends. The CDR3 DNA is TGTGCCAGCAGCCAAGCGAGCAGGGCCGATACGCAGTATTTT. The encoded protein is CASSQASRADTQYF.

The V call is TRBV12-3 or TRBV12-4, the J call TRBJ2-2; 7 bases line up with TRBD1. The CDR3 totals 15 residues. J was trimmed by 1 base and V by 6 bases; bases with no gene match: 5. For the CDR3, the DNA is TGTGCCAGCAGCTCCGGGACAGAGAACACCGGGGAGCTGTTTTTT. Protein product: CASSSGTENTGELFF.

The table lists this clonotype with a few counts. The chain uses TRBV27 and TRBJ2-7; no clear D. CDR1 and CDR2 from the germline V gene are MNHEY and SMNVEV (reference sequence). The V end lost 4 bases, the J end lost 6 bases, and 10 bases lay between the germline ends. The CDR3 runs to 12 residues. The CDR3 region has the DNA TGTGCCAGCAGTTCCCCCTCGGGCGAGCAGTACGTC. Its translation is CASSSPSGEQYV.

This clonotype was seen many times. V and J are TRBV29-1 and TRBJ2-2; possible D gene TRBD1, 6 bases. The CDR3 runs to 12 residues. V shed 7 bases and J shed 4 bases, with 10 bases lying between them. The V gene's germline CDR1 is SQVTM and CDR2 ANQGSEA. Written as DNA, the CDR3 is TGCAGCGCCGAACAGGGCACCGGGGAGCTGTTTTTT. This sequence encodes CSAEQGTGELFF.

This clonotype was seen ten or more times. The V gene is TRBV5-1, the J gene TRBJ1-1; D may be TRBD1 (5 bases). V was trimmed by 0 bases and J by 11 bases, leaving 20 bases between them. Germline CDR1 and CDR2: SGHRS and YFSETQ. The CDR3 runs 15 residues. CDR3 protein: CASSLEPGLSGVAFF. CDR3 DNA: TGCGCCAGCAGCTTGGAGCCGGGACTATCGGGGGTGGCTTTCTTT.

This clonotype was counted at least ten times. The J gene is TRBJ1-2, the V gene TRBV12-3 or TRBV12-4; the D is unclear. Trimming took off 4 bases at V and 4 bases at J, with 13 bases between the two ends. This CDR3 is 14 amino acids long. In DNA, the CDR3 is TGTGCCAGCAGTTCCGCGGGAGGCGGCTATGGCTACACCTTC. Encoded protein: CASSSAGGGYGYTF.

This clonotype was recorded at least ten times. The gene calls are TRBV12-3 or TRBV12-4 and TRBJ2-3; no reliable D call. Deletions cut 3 bases from V and 2 bases from J, with 15 bases between. The CDR3 runs to 16 residues. The CDR3 loop reads CASSLAPGSPTDTQYF. The CDR3 nucleotides are TGTGCCAGCAGTTTGGCCCCGGGCAGTCCCACAGATACGCAGTATTTT.

This clonotype has at least ten counts. The rearrangement joins TRBV28 to TRBJ2-1; tentatively, D is TRBD2 (6 bases). The V and J ends lost 4 bases and 5 bases respectively, with 12 bases between them. The germline V gene encodes CDR1 MDHEN and CDR2 SYDVKM. The CDR3 runs 14 residues. Here the CDR3 reads CASSWAGSDNEQFF. CDR3 nucleotide sequence: TGTGCCAGCAGTTGGGCCGGGAGCGACAATGAGCAGTTCTTC.

The chain is built from TRBV7-2 and TRBJ1-2, with D uncertain. This CDR3 contains 14 residues. CDR1 and CDR2 (germline): SGHTA, FQGNSA. Trimming cost V 4 bases and J 7 bases, with 16 bases left between them. This CDR3 reads CASSSYAGRSGYTF. CDR3 nucleotides: TGTGCCAGCAGCTCTTATGCAGGACGCTCTGGCTACACCTTC.

Ten or more counts support this clonotype. This rearrangement joins TRBV10-3 to TRBJ2-7; the D gene is possibly TRBD2 (6 bases). Germline lookup yields CDR1 ENHRY and CDR2 SYGVKD. V lost 8 bases to trimming and J lost 6 bases, with 14 bases between them. The CDR3 totals 12 residues. This CDR3 reads CAIFGGCSEQYV. CDR3 nucleotides: TGTGCCATCTTTGGGGGGTGTTCCGAGCAGTACGTC.

J is TRBJ2-1 and V is TRBV7-9; 7 positions agree with TRBD1. The CDR3 totals 13 residues. Trimming at V came to 5 bases and at J to 13 bases, leaving 11 bases not matched to a gene. Germline V lookup: CDR1 SEHNR, CDR2 FQNEAQ (reference sequence). CDR3 DNA: TGTGCCAGCAGCCAAGGGGGCAGGAATTCCCAGTTCTTC. Amino acids: CASSQGGRNSQFF.